The 6 T cell receptor beta chains listed next were all sequenced from one sample in a study of blood T cell repertoires in COVID-19. Using immunoSEQ multiplex PCR, the repertoire was profiled, and TCRdb retains in-frame clones only, with some absent. The sample holds around 140,000 clones, roughly 75% seen once. The sequenced material came from PBMCs or T cells enriched from blood (not recorded which). The receptor set was obtained from a woman in her 50s who had recovered from COVID-19.

This sequence joins TRBV5-1 and TRBJ2-5; tentatively, D is TRBD1 (6 bases). V was trimmed by 0 bases and J by 2 bases, leaving 8 bases between them. CDR3 length: 14 amino acids. Germline-derived CDR1 and CDR2 are SGHRS and YFSETQ. The CDR3 protein is CASSLAGQQETQYF. The CDR3 DNA is TGCGCCAGCAGCTTGGCGGGACAACAAGAGACCCAGTACTTC.

This CDR3 reads CASSPGQTYEQYV. DNA of the CDR3: TGTGCCAGCAGCCCGGGACAGACTTACGAGCAGTACGTC. The chain uses TRBV7-9 and TRBJ2-7, with 7 bases fitting TRBD1. The germline V gene has CDR1 SEHNR and CDR2 FQNEAQ (reference sequence). Trimming took 5 bases from V and 4 from J; bases not matched to a gene: 5. The CDR3 length is 13 residues.

V is TRBV4-1 and J is TRBJ2-3; D may be TRBD1 (5 bases). V was clipped by 0 bases and J by 4 bases, with 11 bases between them. This CDR3 region has 15 residues. The germline gives CDR1 MGHRA, CDR2 YSYEKL. CDR3 protein: CASSQEGAGADTQYF. The CDR3 DNA follows: TGCGCCAGCAGCCAAGAAGGGGCTGGCGCAGATACGCAGTATTTT.

The rearrangement joins TRBV5-1 to TRBJ1-2; no firm D call. The V end was cut by 0 bases, the J end by 2 bases, with 11 bases between. This CDR3 comprises 15 residues. The germline gives CDR1 SGHRS, CDR2 YFSETQ. The CDR3 DNA sequence: TGCGCCAGCAGCTTGGCCGCGGCGGAGAACTATGGCTACACCTTC. Translated, it gives CASSLAAAENYGYTF.

The chain employs TRBV29-1 and TRBJ2-7, with D possibly TRBD1 on 5 matching bases. Deletions cut 3 bases from V and 2 bases from J, with 11 bases between. Germline lookup yields CDR1 SQVTM and CDR2 ANQGSEA. The CDR3 totals 13 residues. The CDR3 DNA reads as TGCAGCGTTGAGCAGGGCCAACCCTACGAGCAGTACTTC. This codes for CSVEQGQPYEQYF.

J is TRBJ1-6 and V is TRBV11-2, with 7 nucleotides matching TRBD1. Germline V CDR1 and CDR2: SGHAT, FQNNGV. Trimming took 4 bases from V and 7 from J; bases not matched to a gene: 7. The CDR3 runs to 15 residues. The CDR3 spells CASSSLRDSNSPLHF. The CDR3 DNA reads as TGTGCCAGCAGCTCCCTCCGGGACAGCAATTCACCCCTCCACTTT. Full variable domain (rest looked up from reference TRBV11-2 and TRBJ1-6): EAGVAQSPRYKIIEKRQSVAFWCNPISGHATLYWYQQILGQGPKLLIQFQNNGVVDDSQLPKDRFSAERLKGVDSTLKIQPAKLEDSAVYLCASSSLRDSNSPLHFGNGTRLTVT.